These 32 T cell receptor beta chains came from one sample sequenced in a study of OX40 agonist ivuxolimab in advanced cancers. TCRdb keeps only in-frame clones here, not all; method: immunoSEQ multiplex PCR. The table includes around 19,000 clones, roughly 70% detected once. The sample was CD4+ or CD8+ T cells sorted from blood, taken in a trial of the OX40 agonist ivuxolimab. Source of these receptors: an adult with an advanced solid tumor such as melanoma, head and neck, liver or kidney cancer.

The chain combines TRBV27 with TRBJ2-7, with a weak D call TRBD1 (5 bases). The V gene lost 6 bases and the J gene lost 4 bases, with 16 bases spanning the gap. This CDR3 has 14 amino acids. Germline V CDR1 and CDR2: MNHEY, SMNVEV (reference sequence). Written as DNA, the CDR3 is TGTGCCAGCAGAAGGGGCCCTCCGTCTTACGAGCAGTACTTC. Translation gives CASRRGPPSYEQYF.

This clone was picked up many times. This chain uses TRBV5-1 with TRBJ1-1; unclear D gene. Trimming removed 3 bases from V and 1 base from J, with 7 bases in between. CDR1 SGHRS and CDR2 YFSETQ come from the germline V gene. The CDR3 extends over 13 amino acids. Here the CDR3 reads CASSSLRNTEAFF. In DNA form, the CDR3 reads TGCGCCAGCAGCTCGCTGCGGAACACTGAAGCTTTCTTT.

The V gene is TRBV6-6, the J gene TRBJ2-7, with a tentative D call TRBD1 (6 bases). The CDR3 extends over 13 amino acids. Germline values: CDR1 MNHNY, CDR2 SVGAGI (reference sequence). Trimming removed 4 bases at V and 3 bases at J, with 10 bases between. The CDR3 coding sequence is TGTGCCAGCAGTTGGGACAAACTCTACGAGCAGTACTTC. Its protein product is CASSWDKLYEQYF.

The V call is TRBV28, the J call TRBJ2-3, with D maybe TRBD2 (7 bases). Germline CDR1 and CDR2: MDHEN and SYDVKM. This CDR3 spans 12 amino acids. Here the CDR3 DNA reads TGTGCGGGGGGGGGCAGACCAGATACGCAGTATTTT. This sequence encodes CAGGGRPDTQYF.

This rearrangement joins TRBV29-1 to TRBJ2-7; TRBD1 agrees at 11 bases. The V gene's germline CDR1 is SQVTM and CDR2 ANQGSEA. The CDR3 runs to 14 residues. V lost 6 bases to trimming and J lost 5 bases; unmatched junction nucleotides: 9. The CDR3 here is CSVEGTGGYNEQYF. In DNA, the CDR3 is TGCAGCGTCGAGGGGACAGGGGGGTACAACGAGCAGTACTTC.

The gene calls are TRBV7-9 and TRBJ1-5; maybe TRBD1 (5 bases). Per germline, CDR1 SEHNR and CDR2 FQNEAQ (reference sequence). With 5 bases removed from V and 6 bases from J, the gap between germline ends came to 17 bases. CDR3 length equals 15 residues. The CDR3 coding sequence is TGTGCCAGCAGCCCCCCGGGAGGAGGGGCTCAGCCCCAGCATTTT. It translates to CASSPPGGGAQPQHF.

CDR3 region: CASSSRQGQGTGELFF. CDR3 DNA: TGTGCCAGCAGCTCCCGACAGGGGCAAGGCACCGGGGAGCTGTTTTTT. The chain joins TRBV7-9 to TRBJ2-2; 8 positions match TRBD1. The J segment lost 4 bases and the V segment lost 4 bases, leaving 8 bases of the junction unmatched. Germline-derived CDR1 and CDR2 are SEHNR and FQNEAQ (reference sequence). The length of the CDR3 is 16 residues.

The CDR3 DNA follows: TGTGCCAGCAGCTCGTCGGGCAGGGGATATTACGAGCAGTACTTC. It translates to CASSSSGRGYYEQYF. This chain uses TRBV5-4 with TRBJ2-7; tentatively, D is TRBD1 (6 bases). V shed 3 bases and J shed 4 bases, with 17 bases lying between them. From germline, CDR1 is SGHNT and CDR2 YYREEE (reference sequence). This CDR3 is 15 amino acids long.

The chain employs TRBV6-5 and TRBJ1-5, with D maybe TRBD1 (5 bases). Trimming stripped 5 bases from V and 3 bases from J, with 14 bases between. The germline V gene encodes CDR1 MNHEY and CDR2 SVGAGI. This CDR3 is 15 amino acids long. CDR3 protein: CASSLVRGDNQPQHF. Here the CDR3 DNA reads TGTGCCAGCAGTCTCGTACGGGGGGACAATCAGCCCCAGCATTTT.

The chain carries TRBV5-4 and TRBJ2-5; the match to TRBD1 covers 8 bases. The germline gives CDR1 SGHNT, CDR2 YYREEE (reference sequence). The CDR3 contains 15 residues. V lost 2 bases to trimming and J lost 2 bases; unmatched junction nucleotides: 5. CDR3 coding DNA: TGTGCCAGCAGCTTCAGGGGGCCGGAACAAGAGACCCAGTACTTC. Encoded protein: CASSFRGPEQETQYF.

V gene TRBV27 combines with J gene TRBJ2-3, with D possibly called TRBD1 or TRBD2 (5 bases each). The germline gives CDR1 MNHEY, CDR2 SMNVEV (reference sequence). The CDR3 extends over 13 amino acids. V was trimmed by 4 bases and J by 2 bases, leaving 7 bases between them. The CDR3 bases are TGTGCCAGCAGTTGGGACCCCACAGATACGCAGTATTTT. Translating it yields CASSWDPTDTQYF.

The genes are TRBV7-2 and TRBJ1-2; perhaps TRBD1 as D (6 bases). The CDR3 loop spans 13 amino acids. Trimming shortened V by 5 bases and J by 6 bases, and 13 bases separated the two germline ends. CDR1 is SGHTA and CDR2 is FQGNSA in the germline V gene. In DNA form, the CDR3 reads TGTGCCAGCAGCCCACATCGGACAGATGGCTACACCTTC. Protein product: CASSPHRTDGYTF.

This sequence joins TRBV4-1 and TRBJ2-5; 15 nucleotides align to TRBD2. CDR1 and CDR2 (germline): MGHRA, YSYEKL. V shed 4 bases and J 0 bases; nucleotides not matched to a gene: 3. The CDR3 has 17 amino acids. In DNA form, the CDR3 reads TGCGCCAGCAGCCTGGGACTAGCGGGGGGCTACCAAGAGACCCAGTACTTC. Translating it yields CASSLGLAGGYQETQYF.

Details on this clone: Germline is not matched at one junction end, which may reflect a read error. The identical CDR3 is also encoded by other nucleotide sequences in the sample. This chain connects TRBV29-1 to TRBJ2-1, with 7 positions matching TRBD2. This CDR3 spans 18 amino acids. The V gene's germline CDR1 is SQVTM and CDR2 ANQGSEA. CDR3 bases: TGCTGCGTTGATGGGGGGGGAGGGGCAGGAGGTTCCTACAATGAGCAGTTCTTC. Translation: CCVDGGGGAGGSYNEQFF.

V is TRBV15 and J is TRBJ2-3; 15 bases line up with TRBD2. V dropped 0 bases and J dropped 2; count of bases not matched to a gene: 9. The germline V gene encodes CDR1 LNHNV and CDR2 YYDKDF (reference sequence). The CDR3 is made up of 20 amino acids. The CDR3 coding sequence is TGTGCCACCAGCAGAGATGTAAGGACTAGCGGGGGGGGATACACAGATACGCAGTATTTT. It is translated as CATSRDVRTSGGGYTDTQYF.

V and J are TRBV11-1 and TRBJ2-2; the match to TRBD2 covers 9 bases. Trimming removed 2 bases from V and 5 bases from J; junction bases left unmatched: 3. Germline V lookup: CDR1 SGHAT, CDR2 FQDESV (reference sequence). There are 15 residues in the CDR3. CDR3 amino acids: CASSLTAGGTGELFF. The CDR3 nucleotides read TGTGCCAGCAGCTTAACAGCGGGGGGAACCGGGGAGCTGTTTTTT.

The V gene is TRBV6-6, the J gene TRBJ2-7; D is undetermined. The CDR3 sequence is 14 residues long. Trimming stripped 7 bases from V and 3 bases from J, with 16 bases between. Germline loops: CDR1 MNHNY, CDR2 SVGAGI (reference sequence). The CDR3 here is CASKRALGFYEQYF. CDR3 coding DNA: TGTGCCAGCAAGCGAGCCTTAGGGTTCTACGAGCAGTACTTC.

The V and J genes are TRBV27 and TRBJ2-1; 7 positions agree with TRBD1. CDR1 and CDR2 (germline): MNHEY, SMNVEV (reference sequence). V shed 6 bases and J 0 bases; nucleotides not matched to a gene: 11. This CDR3 has 17 residues. DNA of the CDR3: TGTGCCAGCAGAGTAGCCGGGACAGTTTCCTCCTACAATGAGCAGTTCTTC. This encodes CASRVAGTVSSYNEQFF.

Within the sample, this clone is medium-sized. The chain recombines TRBV5-6 with TRBJ1-6; D may be TRBD1 (5 bases). Germline V CDR1 and CDR2: SGHDT, YYEEEE. Trimming shortened V by 7 bases and J by 11 bases, and 13 bases separated the two germline ends. The CDR3 totals 12 residues. DNA for the CDR3: TGTGCCAGCGGGACTCCACGTGCACCCCTCCACTTT. Protein product: CASGTPRAPLHF.

This clone occurred once. The rearrangement joins TRBV11-3 to TRBJ1-6, with TRBD1 identical over 9 bases. CDR3 length equals 15 residues. Germline trimming cut 6 bases from V and 10 bases from J; bases unmatched to any gene: 10. Germline values: CDR1 SGHNT, CDR2 YENEEA. CDR3 bases: TGTGCCAGCAGGTCCGGACAGGGGATGCGGTCACCCCTCCACTTT. This gives the protein CASRSGQGMRSPLHF.

Concerning this clone: Within the sample, other DNA sequences also encode this same CDR3. The chain carries TRBV11-2 and TRBJ2-7; D is unresolved. V lost 1 base and J lost 4, with 2 bases in between. CDR1 is SGHAT and CDR2 is FQNNGV in the germline V gene. The CDR3 is 11 residues long. In DNA, the CDR3 is TGTGCCAGCAGCTTAGCTTACGAGCAGTACTTC. Translating it yields CASSLAYEQYF.

CDR3 protein: CASSYRPLGGDTGELFF. In DNA, the CDR3 is TGTGCCAGCAGCTATCGGCCATTGGGCGGGGACACCGGGGAGCTGTTTTTT. The gene calls are TRBV11-3 and TRBJ2-2; maybe TRBD2 (6 bases). V lost 4 bases and J lost 3, with 18 bases in between. The germline V gene has CDR1 SGHNT and CDR2 YENEEA. The CDR3 is made up of 17 amino acids.

The chain couples TRBV11-2 to TRBJ2-7, with D possibly TRBD2 on 5 matching bases. Germline V CDR1 and CDR2: SGHAT, FQNNGV. V was pared by 2 bases and J by 0 bases, with 17 bases between. This CDR3 region has 17 residues. The CDR3 protein is CASSLPARRDYSYEQYF. The CDR3 nucleotides are TGTGCCAGCAGCTTACCCGCGCGACGAGACTACTCCTACGAGCAGTACTTC.

This clone was counted once. The V gene is TRBV5-1, the J gene TRBJ2-1, with 9 bases lining up with TRBD2. The CDR3 loop spans 18 amino acids. Per germline, CDR1 SGHRS and CDR2 YFSETQ. Trimming cost V 1 base and J 0 bases; bases outside gene matches: 8. CDR3 loop: CASSLTGSSGGSYNEQFF. The CDR3, as DNA: TGCGCCAGCAGCTTGACTGGGAGTAGCGGGGGCTCCTACAATGAGCAGTTCTTC.

V is TRBV13 and J is TRBJ1-1, with unresolved D. V lost 5 bases and J lost 1, with 14 bases in between. In germline, CDR1 is PRHDT, CDR2 FYEKMQ (reference sequence). There are 15 residues in the CDR3. CDR3 sequence: CASSPPRVKNTEAFF. CDR3 DNA: TGTGCCAGCAGCCCCCCCCGGGTAAAGAACACTGAAGCTTTCTTT.

There are many counts of this clone. This chain connects TRBV30 to TRBJ1-5, with D perhaps TRBD1 (5 bases). V lost 2 bases and J 3 bases, leaving 11 bases between the germline ends. CDR3 length equals 14 residues. Germline V gene lookup returns CDR1 GTSNPN and CDR2 SVGIG (reference sequence). The CDR3, as DNA: TGTGCCTGGAGTCCGGGACCGAACAATCAGCCCCAGCATTTT. This encodes CAWSPGPNNQPQHF.

This clone was seen just once. The V call is TRBV30, the J call TRBJ2-2, with D uncertain. Trimming cost V 1 base and J 1 base, with 4 bases left between them. Germline CDR1 GTSNPN, CDR2 SVGIG (reference sequence). CDR3 length equals 13 residues. The CDR3 coding sequence is TGTGCCTGGAGTGGGGGGAACACCGGGGAGCTGTTTTTT. It yields the protein CAWSGGNTGELFF.

This chain uses TRBV29-1 with TRBJ1-2; 9 bases are shared with TRBD1. Germline V lookup: CDR1 SQVTM, CDR2 ANQGSEA. The CDR3 contains 12 residues. J gave up 6 bases and V 7 bases, and 6 bases lay outside the gene matches. CDR3: CSGGTGSDGYTF. As DNA, the CDR3 is TGCAGCGGAGGGACAGGGAGCGATGGCTACACCTTC. The variable domain in full, completed from reference TRBV29-1 and TRBJ1-2, reads SAVISQKPSRDICQRGTSLTIQCQVDSQVTMMFWYRQQPGQSLTLIATANQGSEATYESGFVIDKFPISRPNLTFSTLTVSNMSPEDSSIYLCSGGTGSDGYTFGSGTRLTVV.

The J gene is TRBJ1-1, the V gene TRBV7-3; no clear D gene. CDR3 length: 11 residues. V was pared by 2 bases and J by 11 bases, with 9 bases between. In germline, CDR1 is SGHTA, CDR2 FQGTGA. CDR3 region: CASSLDLGAFF. The CDR3, as DNA: TGTGCCAGCAGCTTAGACCTGGGGGCTTTCTTT. The full variable domain, rest sourced from reference TRBV7-3 and TRBJ1-1, is GAGVSQTPSNKVTEKGKYVELRCDPISGHTALYWYRQSLGQGPEFLIYFQGTGAADDSGLPNDRFFAVRPEGSVSTLKIQRTERGDSAVYLCASSLDLGAFFGQGTRLTVV.

This chain joins TRBV18 and TRBJ2-7, with unresolved D. The CDR3 runs 12 residues. Looked up from germline, CDR1 is KGHSH and CDR2 is LQKENI. Trimming removed 2 bases at V and 4 bases at J, with 6 bases between. The CDR3 bases are TGTGCCAGCTCACCAGACGGGTACGAGCAGTACTTC. Translation: CASSPDGYEQYF.

The chain couples TRBV5-5 to TRBJ2-7; no firm D call. CDR1 SGHKS and CDR2 YYEKEE come from the germline V gene (reference sequence). The CDR3 loop spans 12 amino acids. Trimming removed 4 bases from V and 8 bases from J, with 13 bases in between. In DNA form, the CDR3 reads TGTGCCAGCAGCCGGCCCTCCCTAAAGCAGTACTTC. It is translated as CASSRPSLKQYF.

This clone appeared a single time. This chain uses TRBV27 with TRBJ2-1; 7 bases fit TRBD1. The CDR3 covers 14 residues. The J segment lost 10 bases and the V segment lost 3 bases, leaving 9 bases of the junction unmatched. In germline, CDR1 is MNHEY, CDR2 SMNVEV (reference sequence). This chain's CDR3 is CASSLTLQGREQFF. In DNA form, the CDR3 reads TGTGCCAGCAGTTTGACTTTACAGGGGAGAGAGCAGTTCTTC.